This T cell receptor (beta chain) is drawn from a study of blood T cell repertoires in COVID-19. Study information: COVID-19 samples from acute and convalescent phases originated in the United States, Italy and Spain.

The V and J ends lost 4 bases and 4 bases, in that order; junction bases with no gene match: 8. The germline V gene encodes CDR1 SQVTM and CDR2 ANQGSEA. The CDR3 sequence is 14 residues long. The table came from immunoSEQ multiplex PCR; TCRdb's copy has only in-frame clones and leaves some out. Of tens of thousands of clones listed, 85% to 90% were seen once; the top ten hold 28%. The rearrangement links TRBV29-1 to TRBJ2-5; TRBD1 agrees at 8 bases. The clonotype originates from a human donor in a cohort sampled during active COVID-19. Material: peripheral blood. The CDR3 spells CSVVQGAGAETQYF. CDR3 in DNA: TGCAGCGTTGTTCAGGGGGCTGGGGCAGAGACCCAGTACTTC.